These T cell receptor beta chains were read from a single sample in a study of shared clonotypes between healthy human individuals. TCRdb keeps only in-frame clones here, not all; method: immunoSEQ multiplex PCR. The sample consists of 550,000 to 850,000 clones, 74% of them appearing once. Sequencing was performed on memory CD4+ T cells sorted from blood. The receptors were gathered from a woman in her thirties in good health. Both conserved end residues are part of each CDR3. D genes are given only for firm matches. Clone size appears in some rows only: once, few, many, or a class for an expanded clone.

>TRBV25-1|TRBJ2-1|NA|NA
TGTGCCAGCAGTGAACCGGGAGATAGCAGGAAGGGCGATGAGCAGTTCTTC
CASSEPGDSRKGDEQFF
>TRBV30|TRBJ1-5|NA|NA
TGTGCCTGGGGCAGGGATAGCAATCAGCCCCAGCATTTT
CAWGRDSNQPQHF
>TRBV5-1|TRBJ1-2|TRBD1|NA
TGCGCCAGCAGACCCGGGACAGGGGGCCTTGGCTACACCTTC
CASRPGTGGLGYTF
>TRBV7-8|TRBJ2-7|NA|NA
TGTGCCAGCAGCTTAGCGGTGGCAGAACGGGGTGCATACTTC
CASSLAVAERGAYF
>TRBV5-6|TRBJ1-1|NA|NA
TGTGCCAGCAGCTGGGGCAGCATGAACACTGAAGCTTTCTTT
CASSWGSMNTEAFF
>TRBV2|TRBJ2-3|NA|NA
TGTGCCACAAAACGGGAAGGGGACCCAGATACGCAGTATTTT
CATKREGDPDTQYF
>TRBV15|TRBJ2-2|NA|NA
TGTGCCACCAGCATTGGGGGAGTCACCGGGGAGCTGTTTTTT
CATSIGGVTGELFF
>TRBV5-1|TRBJ1-4|NA|NA
TGCGCCAGCAGCTCCGGGGTGGGGGGAACTAATGAAAAACTGTTTTTT
CASSSGVGGTNEKLFF
>TRBV4-1|TRBJ1-3|NA|NA
TGCGCCAGCAGCCAAGTCTCCCTCGGAGGCCATGGAAACACCATATATTTT
CASSQVSLGGHGNTIYF
>TRBV7-9|TRBJ1-1|NA|NA
TGTGCCAGCAGCTTAGCGATAGGACAAACAACTGAAGCTTTCTTT
CASSLAIGQTTEAFF
>TRBV11-2|TRBJ2-7|NA|NA
TGTGCCAGCAGCTTTTTGCGTCGGGGCTACGAGCAGTACTTC
CASSFLRRGYEQYF
>TRBV2|TRBJ1-1|TRBD1|many
TGTGCCAGCGAACAGGGGCGGAACACTGAAGCTTTCTTT
CASEQGRNTEAFF
>TRBV2|TRBJ1-6|NA|NA
TGTGCCAGCTTCAGGCCTGGGGAATCACCCCTCCACTTT
CASFRPGESPLHF
>TRBV28|TRBJ2-1|NA|NA
TGTGCCAGCAGTCCGGGAGCATTCGGGGACACACTTTTCTTC
CASSPGAFGDTLFF
>TRBV7-2|TRBJ1-3|NA|NA
TGTGCCAGCAGCTTCGGGGTGAGCTCTGGAAACACCATATATTTT
CASSFGVSSGNTIYF
>TRBV18|TRBJ1-5|NA|NA
TGTGCCAGCTCACCGGGGGGTAATCAGCCCCAGCATTTT
CASSPGGNQPQHF
>TRBV20-1|TRBJ2-1|NA|NA
TGCAGTGCTAGTTACAATGAGCAGTTCTTC
CSASYNEQFF
>TRBV5-1|TRBJ2-5|TRBD1|NA
TGCGCCAGCAGCCCCCAACCGGGACAGAAAGAGACCCAGTACTTC
CASSPQPGQKETQYF
>TRBV4-1|TRBJ2-3|TRBD1|NA
TGCGCCAGCAGCCGAGGACAGGGGGAGGATACGCAGTATTTT
CASSRGQGEDTQYF
>TRBV10-3|TRBJ2-5|NA|few
TGTGCCATCAGCGCGAATCTAGGGGTGGCAGAGACCCAGTACTTC
CAISANLGVAETQYF
>TRBV19|TRBJ1-4|NA|once
TGTGCCAGTAGGGGTGCAACTAATGAAAAACTGTTTTTT
CASRGATNEKLFF
>TRBV10-3|TRBJ1-2|NA|NA
TGTGCCATCAGTTTAAATTCGGACGGCTACACCTTC
CAISLNSDGYTF
>TRBV29-1|TRBJ2-3|NA|many
TGCAGCGTTGGGGGGGGCCCAGATACGCAGTATTTT
CSVGGGPDTQYF
>TRBV28|TRBJ2-7|TRBD2|NA
TGTGCCAGCAGTCTTCCTAGCGGTCCGGGCTACGAGCAGTACTTC
CASSLPSGPGYEQYF
>TRBV6-5|TRBJ1-5|NA|NA
TGTGCCAGCAGTTATGCGGGGGGCGGACAGCCCCAGCATTTT
CASSYAGGGQPQHF
>TRBV28|TRBJ2-7|TRBD2|many
TGTGCCAGCCGGACTAGCGGGAGGGCCCAGGAGCAGTACTTC
CASRTSGRAQEQYF
>TRBV18|TRBJ1-1|NA|NA
TGTGCCAGCTCACCAGGGGGCGGGCAGAGGAACACTGAAGCTTTCTTT
CASSPGGGQRNTEAFF
>TRBV7-2|TRBJ2-3|NA|NA
TGTGCCAGCAGCCCCCCGGGACCCAAGCAGTATTTT
CASSPPGPKQYF
>TRBV23-1|TRBJ1-1|NA|many
TGCGCCAGCAGTCAATCCGGGACAGAAGCTTTCTTT
CASSQSGTEAFF
>TRBV5-4|TRBJ1-3|NA|NA
TGTGCCAGCAGCTTGGCCTCGGGAAGGAGTGGAAACACCATATATTTT
CASSLASGRSGNTIYF
>TRBV29-1|TRBJ1-1|NA|NA
TGCAGCGCGGGTGAAGACGGTCTGAGAAGGGCTGAAGCTTTCTTT
CSAGEDGLRRAEAFF
>TRBV11-3|TRBJ2-7|NA|NA
TGTGCCAGCAGCTACCCCCCCATTTCCGCTGAATCCTACGAGCAGTACTTC
CASSYPPISAESYEQYF
>TRBV28|TRBJ2-6|NA|once
TGTGCCAGCAGTGGACCCTCCCAGCGTGGGGCCAACGTCCTGACTTTC
CASSGPSQRGANVLTF
>TRBV5-6|TRBJ2-7|NA|NA
TGTGCCAGCAAGAGGGCTCGCGAGCAGTACTTC
CASKRAREQYF
>TRBV29-1|TRBJ1-1|NA|many
TGCAGCGTTGAAGGGCAGGTAAACACTGAAGCTTTCTTT
CSVEGQVNTEAFF
>TRBV13|TRBJ2-1|TRBD1|NA
TGTGCCAGCAGCCCTAGCAGGGGGGAGCAGTTCTTC
CASSPSRGEQFF
>TRBV5-1|TRBJ2-1|TRBD2|NA
TGCGCCAGCAGCCGCCGACCCACCGGGACTAGCAGCAATGAGCAGTTCTTC
CASSRRPTGTSSNEQFF
>TRBV10-1|TRBJ2-5|TRBD2|NA
TGCGCCAGCAGTGCCACTAGCGGGCAAGAGACCCAGTACTTC
CASSATSGQETQYF
>TRBV7-2|TRBJ1-4|TRBD1|NA
TGTGCCAGCAGCGGAGGGGGCAATGAAAAACTGTTTTTT
CASSGGGNEKLFF
>TRBV4-2|TRBJ2-1|NA|once
TGTGCCAGCAGCCAAGATCGAGTTCCGGGGACAGCCGGGACTACCTACAATGAGCAGTTCTTC
CASSQDRVPGTAGTTYNEQFF
>TRBV9|TRBJ2-3|NA|NA
TGTGCCAGCAGCGTACAGGGTCGAGATACGCAGTATTTT
CASSVQGRDTQYF
>TRBV6-6|TRBJ2-1|NA|NA
TGTGCCAGCTCTAATGGTGGGGGCAATGAGCAGTTCTTC
CASSNGGGNEQFF